Listed below are T cell receptor beta chains from one sample, sequenced in a study of cytomegalovirus exposure and HLA in healthy donors. Data came from immunoSEQ multiplex PCR; TCRdb stores just in-frame clones and leaves some out. The table has about 180,000 clones, around three quarters seen once. The sequencing sample was made of PBMCs. Source of these receptors: a man aged 35-49 years in good health and CMV-seronegative. Each CDR3 is given with its conserved first and last residue. D genes are given only for firm matches. Clone size is given for some rows only: seen once, a few or many times, or a class if the clone is expanded.

d_gene,j_gene,abundance,v_gene,CDR3aa,CDR3nt
.,TRBJ1-5,.,TRBV9,CASSTRRGKRNQPQHF,TGTGCCAGCAGCACGAGGCGGGGTAAGCGCAATCAGCCCCAGCATTTT
.,TRBJ2-7,.,TRBV5-1,CASRRNSEGSYEQYF,TGCGCCAGCCGAAGAAATTCCGAGGGTTCCTACGAGCAGTACTTC
.,TRBJ1-4,.,TRBV5-4,CASSLARGAGTNEKLFF,TGTGCCAGCAGCTTGGCCCGGGGGGCTGGGACTAATGAAAAACTGTTTTTT
TRBD1,TRBJ2-1,.,TRBV5-1,CASTPGGSYNEQFF,TGCGCCAGCACCCCAGGGGGCTCCTACAATGAGCAGTTCTTC
TRBD1,TRBJ1-6,.,TRBV9,CASSLRTGGGSPLHF,TGTGCCAGCAGCCTCCGGACAGGGGGAGGTTCACCCCTCCACTTT
.,TRBJ2-1,.,TRBV27,CASSFRSHSSYNEQFF,TGTGCCAGCAGTTTCAGGTCCCATAGCTCCTACAATGAGCAGTTCTTC
TRBD1,TRBJ2-3,.,TRBV5-1,CASSSTKGAHTDTQYF,TGCGCCAGCAGCTCCACGAAGGGGGCACACACAGATACGCAGTATTTT
.,TRBJ1-2,once,TRBV4-3,CASSPGAGATMGGYTF,TGCGCCAGCAGCCCCGGAGCGGGGGCTACTATGGGGGGCTACACCTTC
.,TRBJ2-4,few,TRBV12-5,CASGRGLAKNIQYF,TGTGCTAGTGGCCGAGGGTTGGCCAAAAACATTCAGTACTTC
.,TRBJ2-5,few,TRBV2,CASSIDSQEAQYF,TGTGCCAGCAGTATCGACAGCCAAGAGGCCCAGTACTTC
TRBD1,TRBJ2-3,few,TRBV4-3,CASSQDTGGTDTQYF,TGCGCCAGCAGCCAAGATACAGGGGGCACAGATACGCAGTATTTT
TRBD2,TRBJ2-5,.,TRBV7-9,CASSSGAGGQETQYF,TGTGCCAGCAGCTCCGGGGCGGGAGGGCAAGAGACCCAGTACTTC
TRBD1,TRBJ1-5,once,TRBV7-9,CASSLVIGQENQPQHF,TGTGCCAGCAGCTTAGTAATAGGACAGGAAAATCAGCCCCAGCATTTT
TRBD2,TRBJ2-1,.,TRBV2,CASRTSGGAGEQFF,TGTGCCAGTCGGACTAGCGGGGGGGCGGGTGAGCAGTTCTTC
.,TRBJ1-5,.,TRBV12-2,CASRLAIRTPTSRNQPQHF,TGTGCAAGTCGCTTAGCGATCAGGACACCGACTTCCAGGAATCAGCCCCAGCATTTT
.,TRBJ1-2,.,TRBV18,CASSPNQGEVYGYTF,TGTGCCAGCTCACCTAACCAGGGCGAGGTCTATGGCTACACCTTC
TRBD1,TRBJ1-2,once,TRBV7-6,CASSPRTGGAYGYTF,TGTGCCAGCAGCCCTCGGACAGGGGGGGCTTATGGCTACACCTTC
.,TRBJ1-2,.,TRBV6-1,CASKGPGSGGAGYTF,TGTGCCAGCAAGGGACCGGGATCGGGGGGAGCTGGCTACACCTTC
TRBD1,TRBJ1-2,.,TRBV10-3,CAISDLGQGVHGYTF,TGTGCCATCAGTGATTTGGGACAGGGGGTTCATGGCTACACCTTC
TRBD1,TRBJ1-6,once,TRBV12-5,CASGPGTGEPF,TGTGCTAGTGGGCCCGGGACAGGAGAGCCCTTT
TRBD2,TRBJ2-5,.,TRBV10-3,CAIRETSGETQYF,TGTGCCATCAGGGAGACTAGCGGAGAGACCCAGTACTTC
.,TRBJ2-1,.,TRBV18,CASSPFTEEQFF,TGTGCCAGCTCACCATTCACGGAGGAGCAGTTCTTC
.,TRBJ1-2,.,TRBV5-4,CASSLDILEDSSYGYTF,TGTGCCAGCAGCTTGGACATTCTGGAAGACAGCTCCTATGGCTACACCTTC
TRBD1,TRBJ1-1,.,TRBV15,CASEGTENTEAFF,TGTGCCTCAGAGGGGACAGAGAACACTGAAGCTTTCTTT
.,TRBJ1-1,.,TRBV7-3,CASSKTVNTEAFF,TGTGCCAGCAGCAAGACAGTGAACACTGAAGCTTTCTTT
.,TRBJ2-5,.,TRBV7-9,CASRREKETQYF,TGTGCCTCCAGGAGGGAAAAAGAGACCCAGTACTTC
TRBD1,TRBJ1-6,.,TRBV5-6,CASSSGQINSPLHF,TGTGCCAGCAGTTCGGGACAGATAAATTCACCCCTCCACTTT
TRBD2,TRBJ2-1,.,TRBV14,CASSQDISGSSYEQFF,TGTGCCAGCAGCCAAGATATCAGCGGGAGCTCCTATGAGCAGTTCTTC
TRBD2,TRBJ2-1,once,TRBV6-5,CASKPAGGPYNEQFF,TGTGCCAGCAAGCCAGCGGGGGGGCCCTACAATGAGCAGTTCTTC
TRBD1,TRBJ1-6,.,TRBV7-9,CASSPGGQGYSPLHF,TGTGCCAGCAGCCCCGGGGGACAGGGGTATTCACCCCTCCACTTT
.,TRBJ2-3,.,TRBV5-1,CASSLGGGDTDTQYF,TGCGCCAGCAGCTTGGGAGGGGGGGACACAGATACGCAGTATTTT
TRBD2,TRBJ2-7,.,TRBV6-5,CASRGSGSGYEQYF,TGTGCCAGCAGAGGGAGCGGGAGCGGGTACGAGCAGTACTTC
TRBD2,TRBJ2-5,.,TRBV19,CASSLGLAGGSVQETQYF,TGTGCCAGTAGTCTCGGACTAGCGGGAGGATCGGTCCAAGAGACCCAGTACTTC
TRBD1,TRBJ1-4,.,TRBV5-4,CASSSQGVSEKLFF,TGTGCCAGCAGCTCTCAGGGGGTCTCGGAAAAACTGTTTTTT
.,TRBJ1-3,.,TRBV6-1,CASSAGDRDTIYF,TGTGCCAGCAGTGCAGGGGATCGGGACACCATATATTTT
.,TRBJ1-1,.,TRBV7-2,CASSYQTENTEAFF,TGTGCCAGCAGCTACCAGACAGAGAACACTGAAGCTTTCTTT
.,TRBJ1-4,few,TRBV29-1,CSVESGWDEKLFF,TGCAGCGTTGAAAGCGGATGGGATGAAAAACTGTTTTTT
.,TRBJ2-5,few,TRBV15,CATSTLFGGQETQYF,TGTGCCACCAGCACTTTATTCGGGGGACAAGAGACCCAGTACTTC
TRBD1,TRBJ2-2,.,TRBV6-1,CARGTGETGELFF,TGTGCCCGGGGGACAGGAGAGACCGGGGAGCTGTTTTTT
.,TRBJ2-1,.,TRBV4-3,CASSRSRGGYNEQFF,TGCGCCAGCAGCCGCTCTAGGGGGGGCTACAATGAGCAGTTCTTC
.,TRBJ1-1,.,TRBV10-1,CASSDTGNTEAFF,TGCGCCAGCAGTGACACAGGGAACACTGAAGCTTTCTTT
.,TRBJ2-7,.,TRBV6-1,CASSELAGLSYEQYF,TGTGCCAGCAGTGAACTGGCAGGCCTCTCCTACGAGCAGTACTTC
TRBD1,TRBJ2-7,.,TRBV23-1,CASSPLGGGRGHYEQYF,TGCGCCAGCAGTCCACTTGGGGGTGGCAGGGGGCACTACGAGCAGTACTTC
TRBD2,TRBJ2-1,.,TRBV6-6,CASRSGRVGYNEQFF,TGTGCCAGCAGAAGCGGGAGGGTAGGCTACAATGAGCAGTTCTTC
TRBD1,TRBJ2-7,.,TRBV6-6,CASSPGDRGRDEQYF,TGTGCCAGCAGTCCCGGGGACAGGGGGCGGGACGAGCAGTACTTC
TRBD1,TRBJ1-4,.,TRBV27,CASSLDRGTEKLFF,TGTGCCAGCAGTTTAGACAGGGGTACCGAAAAACTGTTTTTT
TRBD1,TRBJ2-6,few,TRBV29-1,CSADPDRGRSSGANVLTF,TGCAGCGCTGACCCGGACAGGGGGCGTAGCTCTGGGGCCAACGTCCTGACTTTC
TRBD2,TRBJ2-7,.,TRBV15,CATSRVAGGPYEQYF,TGTGCCACCAGCAGAGTGGCGGGAGGGCCATACGAGCAGTACTTC
TRBD1,TRBJ1-5,.,TRBV18,CASSPGTADNQPQHF,TGTGCCAGCTCACCAGGGACAGCTGATAATCAGCCCCAGCATTTT
TRBD1,TRBJ2-7,few,TRBV11-3,CASSFRGTVSSEQYF,TGTGCCAGCAGCTTCAGAGGGACAGTCTCTTCTGAGCAGTACTTC
.,TRBJ2-1,few,TRBV6-5,CASSYLGRSYNEQFF,TGTGCCAGCAGTTATTTGGGGCGCTCCTACAATGAGCAGTTCTTC
.,TRBJ2-5,.,TRBV30,CAWQGGPETQYF,TGTGCCTGGCAGGGTGGCCCCGAGACCCAGTACTTC
TRBD1,TRBJ1-1,.,TRBV29-1,CSVKLETGAEAFF,TGCAGCGTTAAACTAGAGACAGGGGCCGAAGCTTTCTTT
.,TRBJ1-5,.,TRBV5-6,CASSLRGYSNQPQHF,TGTGCCAGCAGCTTGCGAGGGTATAGCAATCAGCCCCAGCATTTT
.,TRBJ2-7,.,TRBV10-3,CAISESEGYEQYF,TGTGCCATCAGTGAGTCGGAGGGGTACGAGCAGTACTTC
TRBD1,TRBJ2-5,few,TRBV30,CAWSVGTGGTQYF,TGTGCCTGGAGTGTAGGAACAGGGGGGACCCAGTACTTC
TRBD1,TRBJ1-2,.,TRBV30,CAWYRDRALWGGYTF,TGTGCCTGGTACCGGGACAGGGCACTCTGGGGTGGCTACACCTTC
TRBD2,TRBJ2-2,few,TRBV19,CASSIRPAGGVGELFF,TGTGCCAGTAGTATTCGTCCAGCGGGGGGGGTCGGGGAGCTGTTTTTT
TRBD1,TRBJ1-1,.,TRBV25-1,CASSADHQGAAFF,TGTGCCAGCAGTGCCGATCACCAGGGGGCAGCTTTCTTT